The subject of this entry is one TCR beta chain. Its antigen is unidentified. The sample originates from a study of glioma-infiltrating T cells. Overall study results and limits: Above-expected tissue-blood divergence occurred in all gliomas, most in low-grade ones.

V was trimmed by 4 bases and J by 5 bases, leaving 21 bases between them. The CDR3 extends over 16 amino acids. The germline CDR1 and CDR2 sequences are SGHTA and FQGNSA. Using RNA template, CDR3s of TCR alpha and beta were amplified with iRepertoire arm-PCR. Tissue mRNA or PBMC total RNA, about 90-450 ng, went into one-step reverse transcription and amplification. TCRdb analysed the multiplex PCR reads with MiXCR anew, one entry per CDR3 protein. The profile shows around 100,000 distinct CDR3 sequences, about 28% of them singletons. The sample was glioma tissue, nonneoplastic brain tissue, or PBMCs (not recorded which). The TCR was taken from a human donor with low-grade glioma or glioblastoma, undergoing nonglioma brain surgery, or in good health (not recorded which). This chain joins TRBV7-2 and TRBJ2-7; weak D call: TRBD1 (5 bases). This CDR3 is CASSWGPGPDRDEQYF. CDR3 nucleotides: TGTGCCAGCAGCTGGGGCCCGGGTCCGGATAGAGACGAGCAGTACTTC. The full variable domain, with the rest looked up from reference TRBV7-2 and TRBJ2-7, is GAGVSQSPSNKVTEKGKDVELRCDPISGHTALYWYRQSLGQGLEFLIYFQGNSAPDKSGLPSDRFSAERTGGSVSTLTIQRTQQEDSAVYLCASSWGPGPDRDEQYFGPGTRLTVT.